The clone carrying this TCR beta chain was observed a few times. Its cognate antigen is unknown. This may arise from a read error, as a much more abundant clone is one base away. Other DNA sequences in this sample translate to the same CDR3. Among the patients, none had received any treatment before thyroid surgery. The CDR3 loop spans 11 amino acids. The germline V gene has CDR1 SGHTS and CDR2 YDEGEE. Per the authors' pipeline: CDR3 differences across clinicopathological groups were used to build a distant-metastasis classifier for papillary thyroid cancer. TCRdb re-analyzed the PCR reads through MiXCR. The V and J calls and clone size are TCRdb's, not the authors'. The sample has approximately 25,000 clones; 16% are singletons. The sample comes from a study of metastatic and nonmetastatic thyroid tumors. Regarding the study as a whole: Significantly greater TCR beta diversity was reportedly found in malignant thyroid tumors than in benign nodules (in blood and tumor).

The specimen was blood. The chain recombines TRBV5-8 with TRBJ2-7; D gene uncertain. This clonotype was obtained from a male donor with papillary thyroid cancer or a benign thyroid nodule (not recorded which). Some clones in this sample may be carry-over from other donors' samples. This chain's CDR3 is CASSLGHKRYF. CDR3 nucleotides: TGTGCCAGTAGCTTGGGCCACAAAAGGTACTTC.